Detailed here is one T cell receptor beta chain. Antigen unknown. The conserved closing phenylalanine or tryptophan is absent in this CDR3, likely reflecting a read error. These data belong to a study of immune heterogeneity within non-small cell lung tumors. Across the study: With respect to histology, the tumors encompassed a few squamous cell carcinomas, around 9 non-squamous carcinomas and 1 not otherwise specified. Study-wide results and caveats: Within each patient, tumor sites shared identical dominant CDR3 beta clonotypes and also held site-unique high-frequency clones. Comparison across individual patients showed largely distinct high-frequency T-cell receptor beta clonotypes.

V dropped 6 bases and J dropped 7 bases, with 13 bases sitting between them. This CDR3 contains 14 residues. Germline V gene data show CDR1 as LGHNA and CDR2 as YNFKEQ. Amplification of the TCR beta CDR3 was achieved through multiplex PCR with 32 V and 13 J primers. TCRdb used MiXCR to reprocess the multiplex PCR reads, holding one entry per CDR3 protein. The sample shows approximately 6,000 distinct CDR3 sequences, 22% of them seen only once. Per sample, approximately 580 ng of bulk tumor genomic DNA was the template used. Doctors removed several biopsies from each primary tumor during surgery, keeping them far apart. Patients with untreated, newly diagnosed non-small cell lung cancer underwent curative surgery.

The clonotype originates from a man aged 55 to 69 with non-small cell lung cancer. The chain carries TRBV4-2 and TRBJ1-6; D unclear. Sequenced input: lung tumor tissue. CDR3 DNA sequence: TGTGCCAGCAGACTTAAACAAGAGAATTCACCCCTCCACATT. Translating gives CASRLKQENSPLHI.